The entry that follows covers one T cell receptor (beta chain) sequence. The CDR3 runs to 14 residues. Germline V lookup: CDR1 SGHAT, CDR2 FQNNGV. Trimming at V came to 5 bases and at J to 5 bases, leaving 4 bases not matched to a gene. The sample is drawn from a study of blood T cell repertoires in COVID-19. Study-level information: Sites across the United States, Italy and Spain contributed samples from acute and convalescent COVID-19. Sources were T cells, B-cell-depleted T cells, or PBMCs; the material itself was cDNA or gDNA.

Per the original methods: Amplification of reference gene primers provided the estimated nucleated cell counts. TCRdb's table, derived via immunoSEQ multiplex PCR, lists solely in-frame clones and lacks some. V, J and clone size are taken as reported in that table, and D and trimming were inferred from the DNA itself. The top ten hold less than 2.5% of the sample, which has fewer than 180,000 clones, around 84% seen once. The chain carries TRBV11-2 and TRBJ2-5, with TRBD1 identical over 11 bases. The sequence was collected from a man between 65 and 79 years old with acute or convalescent COVID-19. Specimen: peripheral blood. The CDR3 nucleotides read TGTGCCAGCAGCCTCGGACAGGGGGCTGAGACCCAGTACTTC. This gives the protein CASSLGQGAETQYF.